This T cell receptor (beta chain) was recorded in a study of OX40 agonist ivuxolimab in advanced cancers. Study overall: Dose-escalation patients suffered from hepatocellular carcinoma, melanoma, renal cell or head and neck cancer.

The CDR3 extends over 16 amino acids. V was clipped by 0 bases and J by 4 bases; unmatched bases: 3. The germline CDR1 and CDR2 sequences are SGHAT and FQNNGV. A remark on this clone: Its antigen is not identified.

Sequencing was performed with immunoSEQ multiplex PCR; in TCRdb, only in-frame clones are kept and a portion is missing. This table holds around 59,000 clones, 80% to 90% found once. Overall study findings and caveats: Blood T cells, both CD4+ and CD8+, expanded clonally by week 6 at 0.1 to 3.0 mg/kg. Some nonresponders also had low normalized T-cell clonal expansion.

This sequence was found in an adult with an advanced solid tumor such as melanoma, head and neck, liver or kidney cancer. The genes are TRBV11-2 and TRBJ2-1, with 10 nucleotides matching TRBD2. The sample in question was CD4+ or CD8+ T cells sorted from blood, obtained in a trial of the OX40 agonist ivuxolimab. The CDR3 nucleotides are TGTGCCAGCAGCTTAGATTTACTAGCGGGATACAATGAGCAGTTCTTC. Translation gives CASSLDLLAGYNEQFF.